The rows below give T cell receptor beta chains drawn from one sample of a study of shared clonotypes between healthy human individuals. Generated by immunoSEQ multiplex PCR, the TCRdb table keeps only in-frame clones and is missing some. The table shows fewer than 1.8 million clones, with around 98.5% occurring only once. Sequences were obtained from naive CD4+ T cells sorted from blood. These TCRs come from a man aged 30 to 39 in good health. Each CDR3 is given with its conserved first and last residue. D genes are given only for firm matches. Only part of the rows carry a size: once, few, many, or a class if the clone is expanded.

D gene,J gene,V gene,clone size,CDR3 protein,CDR3 DNA
TRBD1,TRBJ1-2,TRBV6-5,-,CASSSPPGGGGYGYTF,TGTGCCAGCAGTTCGCCCCCAGGGGGTGGGGGCTATGGCTACACCTTC
-,TRBJ1-2,TRBV29-1,-,CSVEAGGYTF,TGCAGCGTTGAAGCGGGTGGCTACACCTTC
-,TRBJ2-7,TRBV20-1,-,CSATPLGEQYF,TGCAGTGCTACACCTCTGGGCGAGCAGTACTTC
-,TRBJ2-1,TRBV19,-,CASSTAFHEQFF,TGTGCCAGTAGTACCGCTTTCCATGAGCAGTTCTTC
-,TRBJ2-7,TRBV7-2,-,CASSRPSGEQYF,TGTGCCAGCAGCCGCCCCAGTGGCGAGCAGTACTTC
TRBD2,TRBJ2-1,TRBV29-1,-,CSTWTSGSSYNEQFF,TGCAGCACATGGACTAGCGGGAGTTCCTACAATGAGCAGTTCTTC
-,TRBJ2-7,TRBV10-3,-,CATGESSYYEQYF,TGTGCCACGGGGGAGAGTTCTTACTACGAGCAGTACTTC
TRBD1,TRBJ1-1,TRBV18,-,CASSSGTANTEAFF,TGTGCCAGCTCATCCGGGACAGCGAACACTGAAGCTTTCTTT
TRBD2,TRBJ2-3,TRBV5-1,-,CASSLATSGRGTDTQYF,TGCGCCAGCAGCTTGGCTACTAGCGGGAGGGGCACAGATACGCAGTATTTT
-,TRBJ1-2,TRBV18,once,CASSLNSGTQNGYTF,TGTGCCAGCTCACTTAATTCCGGGACACAGAATGGCTACACCTTC
TRBD2,TRBJ2-7,TRBV7-3,-,CASSPGTRFKSEQYF,TGTGCCAGCAGCCCCGGGACTAGGTTTAAGTCCGAGCAGTACTTC
-,TRBJ2-6,TRBV10-3,-,CAIRDPVGGANVLTF,TGTGCCATCAGAGACCCGGTTGGTGGGGCCAACGTCCTGACTTTC
-,TRBJ2-1,TRBV4-3,-,CASSQASRGTLNEQFF,TGCGCCAGCAGCCAAGCAAGCAGGGGTACCCTCAATGAGCAGTTCTTC
-,TRBJ1-2,TRBV29-1,-,CSVDGTGRNGYTF,TGCAGCGTTGATGGGACCGGCAGGAATGGCTACACCTTC
-,TRBJ2-3,TRBV18,-,CASSPDGGYTDTQYF,TGTGCCAGCTCACCCGACGGAGGTTACACAGATACGCAGTATTTT
TRBD2,TRBJ2-7,TRBV7-2,-,CASSIAWASGSYEQYF,TGTGCCAGCAGCATAGCATGGGCTAGCGGATCCTACGAGCAGTACTTC